This is a list of T cell receptor beta chains from one sample in a study of regulatory T cells in long-lasting Graves disease. TCRdb re-analysed the multiplex PCR reads in MiXCR, keeping a single row per CDR3 protein. The table has roughly 610,000 distinct CDR3 sequences, about 16% seen once; the top ten hold approximately 12%. These same records also appear under a second study, on T cells in Graves' hyperthyroidism and ophthalmopathy.

The material was peripheral blood mononuclear cells (PBMCs), obtained at new diagnosis, from a patient treated with antithyroid drugs. The receptor set was obtained from a man aged 18 to 35 with Graves disease. CDR3s include the opening cysteine and the closing phenylalanine or tryptophan. D genes are given only for firm matches. A clone size is listed for some rows: how often the clone was seen (once, few, many), or a class if it is expanded.

d_call: -; v_call: TRBV5-1; j_call: TRBJ2-2; clone_size: few; cdr3_nt: TGCGCCAGCTATCTTACTAGCCCCGGGGAGCTGTTTTTT; cdr3_aa: CASYLTSPGELFF
d_call: -; v_call: TRBV11-2; j_call: TRBJ2-4; clone_size: many; cdr3_nt: TGTGCCAGCAGCTTATCTTGGGGACAAGCCAAAAACATTCAGTACTTC; cdr3_aa: CASSLSWGQAKNIQYF
d_call: -; v_call: TRBV3-1; j_call: TRBJ2-1; clone_size: -; cdr3_nt: TGTGCCAGCAGCCGGCCAGACTCGACAGCCCAAAAGCAGTTCTTC; cdr3_aa: CASSRPDSTAQKQFF
d_call: -; v_call: TRBV7-3; j_call: TRBJ2-5; clone_size: -; cdr3_nt: TGTGCCAGCAGCTTAATGGGCATCGGGGAGACCCAGTACTTC; cdr3_aa: CASSLMGIGETQYF
d_call: -; v_call: TRBV4-1; j_call: TRBJ2-7; clone_size: -; cdr3_nt: TGTGCCAGCAGCCCGAGGACCGGGACTCGATCCTACGAGCAGTACTTC; cdr3_aa: CASSPRTGTRSYEQYF
d_call: -; v_call: TRBV28; j_call: TRBJ2-3; clone_size: -; cdr3_nt: TGTGCCAGCAGTTCAGCGGGTACTAGCACAGATACGCAGTATTTT; cdr3_aa: CASSSAGTSTDTQYF
d_call: -; v_call: TRBV5-1; j_call: TRBJ2-7; clone_size: many; cdr3_nt: TGCGCCAGCAGAGTCGGGGCGTCAGGGGAGCAGTACTTC; cdr3_aa: CASRVGASGEQYF
d_call: -; v_call: TRBV18; j_call: TRBJ2-7; clone_size: -; cdr3_nt: TGTGCCAGCTCAACCCGTTATGGCGGGGGCTCTCCGGTCGAGCAGTACTTC; cdr3_aa: CASSTRYGGGSPVEQYF
d_call: -; v_call: TRBV10-2; j_call: TRBJ1-1; clone_size: -; cdr3_nt: TGCGCCAGCAGTGAGGGTTGGGAGAACACTGAAGCTTTCTTT; cdr3_aa: CASSEGWENTEAFF
d_call: -; v_call: TRBV5-4; j_call: TRBJ2-1; clone_size: few; cdr3_nt: TGTGCCAGCAGCTTGGTGGTAGGATACAATGAGCAGTTCTTC; cdr3_aa: CASSLVVGYNEQFF
d_call: TRBD2; v_call: TRBV13; j_call: TRBJ2-2; clone_size: -; cdr3_nt: TGTGCCAGCAGCTCCCGACTAGCGGGAGCGGTCGGGGAGCTGTTTTTT; cdr3_aa: CASSSRLAGAVGELFF
d_call: TRBD2; v_call: TRBV7-2; j_call: TRBJ2-3; clone_size: many; cdr3_nt: TGTGCCAGCAGCTTCCGGGAGGGGGCAGATACGCAGTATTTT; cdr3_aa: CASSFREGADTQYF
d_call: -; v_call: TRBV24-1; j_call: TRBJ2-5; clone_size: few; cdr3_nt: TGTGCCACCAGTATCAGGGTGGGTCAAGAGACCCAGTACTTC; cdr3_aa: CATSIRVGQETQYF
d_call: TRBD1; v_call: TRBV5-1; j_call: TRBJ2-7; clone_size: few; cdr3_nt: TGCGCCAGCAGAGCCGGGACAGGGGGGGTTGAGCAGTACTTC; cdr3_aa: CASRAGTGGVEQYF
d_call: -; v_call: TRBV7-3; j_call: TRBJ1-1; clone_size: -; cdr3_nt: TGTGCCAGCAGCTCTACAGGAGAAGCTTTCTTT; cdr3_aa: CASSSTGEAFF
d_call: -; v_call: TRBV7-9; j_call: TRBJ1-1; clone_size: few; cdr3_nt: TGTGCCAGCAGCTTATTCTCGGGGACTGAAGCTTTCTTT; cdr3_aa: CASSLFSGTEAFF
d_call: TRBD2; v_call: TRBV6-1; j_call: TRBJ2-1; clone_size: few; cdr3_nt: TGTGCCACCAGGGACGTAGCGGGAGTAGTGGGGAATGAGCAGTTCTTC; cdr3_aa: CATRDVAGVVGNEQFF
d_call: -; v_call: TRBV30; j_call: TRBJ2-3; clone_size: many; cdr3_nt: TGTGCCTGGAGGGTCCGTAGTACACCTAGCACAGATACGCAGTATTTT; cdr3_aa: CAWRVRSTPSTDTQYF
d_call: TRBD1; v_call: TRBV20-1; j_call: TRBJ2-7; clone_size: few; cdr3_nt: TGCAGTGCAAACTCCGGGACAGGCTCCTACGAGCAGTACTTC; cdr3_aa: CSANSGTGSYEQYF
d_call: -; v_call: TRBV3-1; j_call: TRBJ1-1; clone_size: -; cdr3_nt: TGTGCCAGCAGCCAACCGGGAGGTGACAGTGAAGCTTTCTTT; cdr3_aa: CASSQPGGDSEAFF
d_call: TRBD1; v_call: TRBV28; j_call: TRBJ2-3; clone_size: many; cdr3_nt: TGTGCCAGCAGTCCTAAGTTGGACAGGCTCACAGATACGCAGTATTTT; cdr3_aa: CASSPKLDRLTDTQYF
d_call: -; v_call: TRBV7-9; j_call: TRBJ2-3; clone_size: -; cdr3_nt: TGTGCCAGCAGCTTAGCGGAACAGACTCTCACAGATACGCAGTATTTT; cdr3_aa: CASSLAEQTLTDTQYF
d_call: TRBD1; v_call: TRBV5-1; j_call: TRBJ2-1; clone_size: many; cdr3_nt: TGCGCCAGCAGCTTTGGACAGGGATCGTTCAATGAGCAGTTCTTC; cdr3_aa: CASSFGQGSFNEQFF
d_call: TRBD2; v_call: TRBV5-4; j_call: TRBJ2-3; clone_size: -; cdr3_nt: TGTGCCAGCAGTTTGAGCGGGAGAAGGACAGATACGCAGTATTTT; cdr3_aa: CASSLSGRRTDTQYF
d_call: -; v_call: TRBV15; j_call: TRBJ2-1; clone_size: -; cdr3_nt: TGTGCCACCAGCAAAACACTAGAGCAGTTCTTC; cdr3_aa: CATSKTLEQFF
d_call: TRBD2; v_call: TRBV28; j_call: TRBJ2-3; clone_size: many; cdr3_nt: TGTGCCAGCAGCTTAACTAGCGGACTCACAGATACGCAGTATTTT; cdr3_aa: CASSLTSGLTDTQYF
d_call: TRBD1; v_call: TRBV20-1; j_call: TRBJ1-4; clone_size: -; cdr3_nt: TGCAGTGTCGGGACAGCAGCTAATGAAAAACTGTTTTTT; cdr3_aa: CSVGTAANEKLFF
d_call: TRBD2; v_call: TRBV7-8; j_call: TRBJ2-5; clone_size: -; cdr3_nt: TGTGCCAGCAGCTGGAGCGGGGTCAGTTCGGAGACCCAGTACTTC; cdr3_aa: CASSWSGVSSETQYF
d_call: -; v_call: TRBV29-1; j_call: TRBJ2-7; clone_size: -; cdr3_nt: TGCAGCGGGCGGGACCCAACCTCCTACGAGCAGTACTTC; cdr3_aa: CSGRDPTSYEQYF
d_call: -; v_call: TRBV27; j_call: TRBJ2-1; clone_size: many; cdr3_nt: TGTGCCAGCAGACATGCCGTGGGGGGGCGATACAATGAGCAGTTCTTC; cdr3_aa: CASRHAVGGRYNEQFF
d_call: TRBD1; v_call: TRBV25-1; j_call: TRBJ1-4; clone_size: few; cdr3_nt: TGTGCCAGCGCTCGCATGAGCAGGGGGGGAGAGAGTGAAAAACTGTTTTTT; cdr3_aa: CASARMSRGGESEKLFF
d_call: -; v_call: TRBV28; j_call: TRBJ1-5; clone_size: few; cdr3_nt: TGTGCCAGCAAATGGGGCCGAGCAACCTGGGACAATCAGCCCCAGCATTTT; cdr3_aa: CASKWGRATWDNQPQHF
d_call: TRBD2; v_call: TRBV7-9; j_call: TRBJ2-3; clone_size: many; cdr3_nt: TGTGCCAGCAACCCCCATGCGGGAGTCTTAGATACGCAGTATTTT; cdr3_aa: CASNPHAGVLDTQYF
d_call: -; v_call: TRBV20-1; j_call: TRBJ1-1; clone_size: few; cdr3_nt: TGCAGTGCAAGACATAGGGACACTGAAGCTTTCTTT; cdr3_aa: CSARHRDTEAFF
d_call: TRBD2; v_call: TRBV4-1; j_call: TRBJ2-1; clone_size: few; cdr3_nt: TGCGCCAGCAAAGCGGGAGCGCTATACAATGAGCAGTTCTTC; cdr3_aa: CASKAGALYNEQFF
d_call: TRBD1; v_call: TRBV11-2; j_call: TRBJ2-7; clone_size: -; cdr3_nt: TGTGCCAGCAGCTTGGGGCTGACAGGGTCATACAATGAGCAGTACTTC; cdr3_aa: CASSLGLTGSYNEQYF
d_call: -; v_call: TRBV20-1; j_call: TRBJ2-7; clone_size: few; cdr3_nt: TGCAGTGCTTCCGGGACCGACTACGAGCAGTACTTC; cdr3_aa: CSASGTDYEQYF
d_call: -; v_call: TRBV9; j_call: TRBJ2-4; clone_size: -; cdr3_nt: TGTGCCAGCAGCGTAGCTACGGGGCCGGGAAACATTCAGTACTTC; cdr3_aa: CASSVATGPGNIQYF
d_call: -; v_call: TRBV10-2; j_call: TRBJ1-3; clone_size: -; cdr3_nt: TGCGCCAGCAGGGACAGTACTGGAAACACCATATATTTT; cdr3_aa: CASRDSTGNTIYF
d_call: -; v_call: TRBV3-1; j_call: TRBJ2-7; clone_size: many; cdr3_nt: TGTGCCAGCAGCCAAACATACCTGACCGAGCAGTACTTC; cdr3_aa: CASSQTYLTEQYF
d_call: -; v_call: TRBV4-1; j_call: TRBJ1-1; clone_size: -; cdr3_nt: TGCGCCAGCAGCCAAGATTGGAGCCCGGACACTGAAGCTTTCTTT; cdr3_aa: CASSQDWSPDTEAFF
d_call: -; v_call: TRBV12-3/TRBV12-4; j_call: TRBJ2-1; clone_size: few; cdr3_nt: TGTGCCAGCAGTTCATGGGACACCAACAATGAGCAGTTCTTC; cdr3_aa: CASSSWDTNNEQFF
d_call: TRBD1; v_call: TRBV15; j_call: TRBJ2-2; clone_size: few; cdr3_nt: TGTGCCACCAGCAGGACAGGGGGTAGCACCGGGGAGCTGTTTTTT; cdr3_aa: CATSRTGGSTGELFF
d_call: -; v_call: TRBV18; j_call: TRBJ2-1; clone_size: -; cdr3_nt: TGTGCCAGCTCTTCAGGACAGAGCAATGAGCAGTTCTTC; cdr3_aa: CASSSGQSNEQFF
d_call: TRBD2; v_call: TRBV20-1; j_call: TRBJ2-1; clone_size: few; cdr3_nt: TGCAGTGCCAGTGCCTCCGGGAGGTCGAATGAGCAGTTCTTC; cdr3_aa: CSASASGRSNEQFF
d_call: TRBD1; v_call: TRBV5-4; j_call: TRBJ2-2; clone_size: -; cdr3_nt: TGTGCTGCCGGGGGACAGGGCGGGTACACCGGGGAGCTGTTTTTT; cdr3_aa: CAAGGQGGYTGELFF
d_call: TRBD2; v_call: TRBV20-1; j_call: TRBJ2-3; clone_size: many; cdr3_nt: TGCAGTGCTAGAGATGGACTAGTCCGGGACCGGATTTTTAATACGCAGTATTTT; cdr3_aa: CSARDGLVRDRIFNTQYF